This TCR beta chain is from a study of T cell responses to AZD1222 COVID-19 vaccine. Study information: Samples with a second dose at about 4 or about 12 weeks were pooled together.

This clone was picked up a small number of times. Its antigen is undetermined. Other DNA sequences in this specimen translate into the identical CDR3. Produced via immunoSEQ multiplex PCR; TCRdb's table is partial and in-frame only. This table holds about 85,000 clones, around nine tenths found once. Study observations and caveats: With two AZD1222 doses given, Spike-specific TCR breadth and depth both rose.

This receptor was taken from an adult in good health. The input for sequencing was peripheral blood, taken on day 0 of AZD1222 vaccination.

The CDR3 DNA reads as TGTGCCAGCAGCTTGACAGGGGGAGACCCCTACGAGCAGTACTTC. It is translated as CASSLTGGDPYEQYF. V is TRBV5-6 and J is TRBJ2-7, with 8 bases fitting TRBD1. J gave up 2 bases and V 1 base, and 5 bases lay outside the gene matches. The CDR3 loop spans 15 amino acids. Per the germline V gene, CDR1 is SGHDT and CDR2 is YYEEEE.